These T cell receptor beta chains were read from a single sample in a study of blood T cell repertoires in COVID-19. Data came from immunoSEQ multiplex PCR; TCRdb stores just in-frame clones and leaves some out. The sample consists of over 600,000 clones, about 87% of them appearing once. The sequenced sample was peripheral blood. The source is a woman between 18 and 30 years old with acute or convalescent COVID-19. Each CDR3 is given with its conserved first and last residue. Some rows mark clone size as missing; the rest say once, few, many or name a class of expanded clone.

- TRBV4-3 CASSHDRGGVEAFF
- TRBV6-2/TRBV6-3 CASSAPPYRGPWGGYTF
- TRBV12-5 CASGLPGTGGGSPLHF
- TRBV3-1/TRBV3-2 CASSHKQPQHF
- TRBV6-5 CASSPMTSRSYEQYF
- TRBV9 CASSPRRPPAPGELFF
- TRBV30 CAWRVGGARNTEAFF
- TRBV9 CASSAGGAEQYF
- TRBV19 CASSISGGWASTQYF
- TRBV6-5 CASSQGYTEAFF
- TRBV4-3 CASSQESPPGHGFYNEQFF
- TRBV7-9 CASRGDTSGNTIYF
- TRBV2 CASIQRQGLDGYTF
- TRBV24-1 CATSDPGQGETEAFF
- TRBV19 CASSIDSTGSSPQHF
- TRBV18 CASSGAGTDNSAQHF
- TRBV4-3 CASSHPGTEAFF
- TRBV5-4 CASSLGASNYGYTF
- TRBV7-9 CASSSGADLGSYEQYF
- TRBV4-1 CASSQSWGVNTEAFF
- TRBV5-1 CASSSGQGNTEAFF
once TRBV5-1 CASSLETLHYTF
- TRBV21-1 CASSPPDSPPHIGYTF
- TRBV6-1 CASSEEGTGPKNIQYF
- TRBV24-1 CATSDPDRGNNEQFF
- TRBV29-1 CSVADSLCEQYF
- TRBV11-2 CASSLEGVSCTF
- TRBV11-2 CASSRSGGGGGNEQFF
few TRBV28 CASSSGQGHGYTF
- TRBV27 CASSSGLAKQYF
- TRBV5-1 CASSSRLAGPQETQYF
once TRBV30 CAWPLGQGNNQPQHF
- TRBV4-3 CASRRGGNTEAFF